This passage covers 22 T cell receptor beta chains from one sample sequenced in a study of cytomegalovirus exposure and HLA in healthy donors (dated by TCRdb to the late 2010s). The library relied on the immunoSEQ multiplex PCR assay. For the multiplex PCR, a mixture combining 60 forward primers for TCR Vbeta segments and 13 reverse primers for TCR Jbeta segments was used. Sourced from immuneACCESS, this table was stored by TCRdb with only in-frame sequences that have V and J called. A share of the clones is absent; for the studies checked, an unresolved V gene accounts for under half, and the remainder has no known explanation. Across this sample there are under 300,000 clones, with 86% seen only once. Around 4.2% of the sample comes from the top ten. The sequenced sample was PBMCs. The receptors were gathered from a man aged 35 to 55 in good health and CMV-seropositive.

The rearrangement links TRBV28 to TRBJ1-1; D not certain. The CDR3 sequence is 13 residues long. Germline V gene lookup returns CDR1 MDHEN and CDR2 SYDVKM. Trimming took 2 bases from V and 4 from J, leaving 8 bases between them. The DNA for the CDR3 is TGTGCCAGCAGTTTAATAAGGAGCACTGAAGCTTTCTTT. Amino acid sequence: CASSLIRSTEAFF.

The J gene is TRBJ2-6, the V gene TRBV6-6; 7 bases are shared with TRBD2. From germline, CDR1 is MNHNY and CDR2 SVGAGI (reference sequence). The CDR3 is 16 residues long. Losses at the gene ends were 5 bases for V and 3 bases for J; bases not matched to a gene: 7. The CDR3: CASSPPGGSGANVLTF. In nucleotides, the CDR3 is TGTGCCAGCAGTCCCCCGGGGGGTAGTGGGGCCAACGTCCTGACTTTC.

Only one count was recorded for this clone. This sequence joins TRBV7-3 and TRBJ2-3; weak D call: TRBD2 (7 bases). Germline-derived CDR1 and CDR2 are SGHTA and FQGTGA. Trimming removed 2 bases from V and 4 bases from J, with 13 bases in between. This CDR3 comprises 15 residues. The CDR3 coding sequence is TGTGCCAGCAGCTTAGGGGGCGGGAGCGCAGATACGCAGTATTTT. Translating gives CASSLGGGSADTQYF.

The chain uses TRBV9 and TRBJ2-1; no firm D call. V dropped 0 bases and J dropped 0 bases, with 10 bases sitting between them. Germline V CDR1 and CDR2: SGDLS, YYNGEE. The CDR3 runs to 16 residues. The CDR3, as DNA: TGTGCCAGCAGCGTAGAAATAGCCGACTCCTACAATGAGCAGTTCTTC. It encodes CASSVEIADSYNEQFF.

The V call is TRBV4-3, the J call TRBJ2-3; 8 positions agree with TRBD2. Germline CDR1 is LGHNA and CDR2 is YSLEER. The J segment lost 3 bases and the V segment lost 4 bases, leaving 12 bases of the junction unmatched. The CDR3 runs 17 residues. This CDR3 is CASSRNLGGAGTDTQYF. As DNA, the CDR3 is TGCGCCAGCAGCCGAAATCTCGGGGGGGCGGGGACAGATACGCAGTATTTT.

This chain connects TRBV5-6 to TRBJ2-5; 9 bases match TRBD1. There are 19 residues in the CDR3. Trimming at V came to 0 bases and at J to 1 base, leaving 13 bases not matched to a gene. The V gene's germline CDR1 is SGHDT and CDR2 YYEEEE. The CDR3 loop reads CASSLAGTDRGSLQETQYF. The CDR3 nucleotides read TGTGCCAGCAGCTTGGCCGGGACGGACAGGGGCTCCCTCCAAGAGACCCAGTACTTC.

The genes are TRBV28 and TRBJ2-1, with 11 bases identical to TRBD2. Germline values: CDR1 MDHEN, CDR2 SYDVKM. The CDR3 is 17 residues long. Germline trimming cut 2 bases from V and 8 bases from J; bases unmatched to any gene: 11. The CDR3 reads CASSLTLLAGGLDEQFF. CDR3 DNA: TGTGCCAGCAGTTTAACCCTCCTAGCGGGAGGACTAGATGAGCAGTTCTTC. The whole variable domain, remainder taken from reference TRBV28 and TRBJ2-1, is DVKVTQSSRYLVKRTGEKVFLECVQDMDHENMFWYRQDPGLGLRLIYFSYDVKMKEKGDIPEGYSVSREKKERFSLILESASTNQTSMYLCASSLTLLAGGLDEQFFGPGTRLTVL.

The chain has TRBV13 and TRBJ2-7, with D tentatively TRBD1 (6 bases). The V gene's germline CDR1 is PRHDT and CDR2 FYEKMQ (reference sequence). Trimming took 3 bases from V and 1 from J, leaving 13 bases between them. This CDR3 has 15 residues. CDR3 nucleotides: TGTGCCAGCAGCTTCCGCCTAGGGGGATCCTACGAGCAGTACTTC. Translated, it gives CASSFRLGGSYEQYF.

This chain connects TRBV5-6 to TRBJ1-2; TRBD1 matches 10 bases. Germline assignment: CDR1 SGHDT and CDR2 YYEEEE. CDR3 length: 15 amino acids. After removal of 3 bases from V and 8 bases from J, the junction contained 10 bases not matched to a gene. CDR3 amino acids: CASSYYWDRGRGYTF. CDR3 bases: TGTGCCAGCAGCTATTACTGGGACAGGGGAAGAGGCTACACCTTC.

The chain links TRBV28 to TRBJ1-5, with TRBD1 matching over 8 bases. CDR1 is MDHEN, CDR2 SYDVKM, per germline. Germline trimming cut 6 bases from V and 4 bases from J; bases unmatched to any gene: 17. CDR3 size: 18 residues. CDR3 nucleotide sequence: TGTGCCAGCAGCCGATGGACAGGGAATAAGGTCGGAAATCAGCCCCAGCATTTT. This encodes CASSRWTGNKVGNQPQHF.

V and J are TRBV4-1 and TRBJ2-4, with 9 bases matching TRBD2. The CDR3 loop spans 18 amino acids. CDR1 is MGHRA and CDR2 is YSYEKL in the germline V gene. V lost 6 bases to trimming and J lost 3 bases; unmatched junction nucleotides: 15. This CDR3 reads CASSRGSSGRRGKNIQYF. DNA of the CDR3: TGCGCCAGCAGTAGAGGGAGTAGCGGGAGACGGGGCAAAAACATTCAGTACTTC.

This chain connects TRBV11-3 to TRBJ2-1, with TRBD2 matching 13 bases. The CDR3 extends over 16 amino acids. Germline V gene data show CDR1 as SGHNT and CDR2 as YENEEA. V shed 4 bases and J 4 bases; nucleotides not matched to a gene: 4. The CDR3 DNA reads as TGTGCCAGCAGCTCGAGGACTAGCGGGGGTTACAATGAGCAGTTCTTC. As protein: CASSSRTSGGYNEQFF.

V gene TRBV29-1 combines with J gene TRBJ2-1; 14 nucleotides match TRBD2. Germline CDR1 is SQVTM and CDR2 is ANQGSEA. The CDR3 is 16 residues long. V was pared by 5 bases and J by 5 bases, with 8 bases of the junction left unmatched. The CDR3 region is CSVKGTSGSNNNEQFF. For the CDR3, the DNA is TGCAGCGTTAAAGGGACTAGCGGGAGTAATAACAATGAGCAGTTCTTC.

The rearrangement links TRBV5-6 to TRBJ2-1, with a possible D match to TRBD2 (6 bases). The CDR3 loop spans 15 amino acids. Trimming removed 0 bases from V and 4 bases from J, with 11 bases in between. Looked up from germline, CDR1 is SGHDT and CDR2 is YYEEEE. The CDR3 DNA is TGTGCCAGCAGCTTGGTACTAGCTGGGTACAATGAGCAGTTCTTC. This codes for CASSLVLAGYNEQFF.

The chain couples TRBV7-3 to TRBJ1-2, with TRBD1 as a possible D gene (5 bases). CDR3 length equals 13 residues. Trimming pared 4 bases from V and 4 bases from J, leaving 10 bases between. Germline CDR1 reads SGHTA; CDR2 reads FQGTGA. The CDR3 loop is CASSYQGRYGYTF. For the CDR3, the DNA is TGTGCCAGCAGCTACCAGGGTCGCTATGGCTACACCTTC.

This clone was counted at least ten times. The chain combines TRBV6-1 with TRBJ2-7; weak D call: TRBD2 (5 bases). Germline CDR1 is MNHNS and CDR2 is SASEGT. The CDR3 has 14 amino acids. The V gene lost 3 bases and the J gene lost 6 bases, with 15 bases spanning the gap. DNA of the CDR3: TGTGCCAGCAGTGACTCACTGGAGGCAAGCGAGCAGTACTTC. Translating it yields CASSDSLEASEQYF.

The rearrangement joins TRBV5-6 to TRBJ2-5; 12 bases agree with TRBD2. The CDR3 consists of 17 residues. Germline V gene lookup returns CDR1 SGHDT and CDR2 YYEEEE. Unmatched junction bases numbered 4, after V lost 1 base and J lost 0 bases. Here the CDR3 reads CASSLRGTSGYQETQYF. The CDR3 nucleotides are TGTGCCAGCAGCTTGCGGGGGACTAGCGGGTACCAAGAGACCCAGTACTTC.

The gene calls are TRBV2 and TRBJ2-3, with 12 positions matching TRBD2. This CDR3 region has 13 residues. The trim removed 6 bases at V and 11 bases at J, leaving 6 bases unmatched. The V gene's germline CDR1 is SNHLY and CDR2 FYNNEI. This CDR3 reads CASRTSGRSLQYF. CDR3 in DNA: TGTGCCAGCAGAACTAGCGGGAGGTCCCTGCAGTATTTT.

The chain uses TRBV27 and TRBJ2-7; unclear D gene. Germline CDR1 is MNHEY and CDR2 is SMNVEV (reference sequence). V lost 7 bases, J lost 2 bases, and 15 bases lay in between. The CDR3 contains 14 residues. The CDR3 DNA reads TGTGCCAGCACGCCCTGGATAGGAGCCTACGAGCAGTACTTC. Protein sequence: CASTPWIGAYEQYF.

The table lists this clone with a count of one. The chain is built from TRBV29-1 and TRBJ1-1, with TRBD1 matching over 10 bases. Germline assignment: CDR1 SQVTM and CDR2 ANQGSEA. The CDR3 totals 14 residues. With 4 bases clipped from V and 5 bases from J, the junction kept 7 bases outside the gene matches. CDR3 sequence reads: CSVGDRGRGTEAFF. The CDR3 bases are TGCAGCGTTGGCGACAGGGGGCGCGGGACTGAAGCTTTCTTT.

V is TRBV4-3 and J is TRBJ1-2; 8 bases are a match to TRBD1. V shed 0 bases, J shed 4 bases, and the junction held 4 bases outside the gene matches. The CDR3 extends over 15 amino acids. Germline CDR1 reads LGHNA; CDR2 reads YSLEER. The CDR3 is CASSQDPGGGYGYTF. The CDR3 DNA sequence: TGCGCCAGCAGCCAAGATCCAGGGGGCGGCTATGGCTACACCTTC.

The chain uses TRBV25-1 and TRBJ1-1; 7 nucleotides align to TRBD1. Germline V gene lookup returns CDR1 MGHDK and CDR2 SYGVNS. J lost 3 bases, V lost 4 bases, and 2 bases had no gene match. The CDR3 runs 13 residues. The CDR3 is CASSGQGDTEAFF. CDR3 DNA sequence: TGTGCCAGCAGTGGTCAGGGGGACACTGAAGCTTTCTTT. The full variable domain, in which reference TRBV25-1 and TRBJ1-1 provide the parts outside the CDR3, is EADIYQTPRYLVIGTGKKITLECSQTMGHDKMYWYQQDPGMELHLIHYSYGVNSTEKGDLSSESTVSRIRTEHFPLTLESARPSHTSQYLCASSGQGDTEAFFGQGTRLTVV.